This T cell receptor (beta chain) was sequenced during a study of cytomegalovirus exposure and HLA in healthy donors. PCR was performed using 60 Vbeta and 13 Jbeta primers. Sequencing used immunoSEQ multiplex PCR; TCRdb keeps in-frame clones, though not all of them. Of about 200,000 clones detected, roughly four fifths appear once; the ten largest clones hold around 1.9%. CDR3 size: 15 residues. The germline gives CDR1 GTSNPN, CDR2 SVGIG (reference sequence). The germline V and J ends were trimmed by 0 bases and 0 bases, with 9 bases remaining between them. The chain has TRBV30 and TRBJ1-3; D gene unclear. The clonotype was recovered from a man aged 25-45 years in good health and CMV-seronegative. Sequences were obtained from PBMCs. The CDR3 here is CAWSVCGSSGNTIYF. For the CDR3, the DNA is TGTGCCTGGAGTGTCTGCGGGTCCTCTGGAAACACCATATATTTT.